Below are 13 T cell receptor beta chains sequenced from a single sample in a study of blood T cell repertoires in COVID-19. Only in-frame clones appear in the TCRdb table, and some are missing; sequencing was by immunoSEQ multiplex PCR. Of tens of thousands of clones listed, under 90% are singletons. Sequencing was carried out using peripheral blood. Source of these receptors: a man aged 45-65 years with acute or convalescent COVID-19.

The V gene is TRBV10-3, the J gene TRBJ1-3; the D gene is possibly TRBD1 (5 bases). With 11 bases removed from V and 0 bases from J, the gap between germline ends came to 11 bases. The CDR3 runs to 13 residues. The germline gives CDR1 ENHRY, CDR2 SYGVKD. For the CDR3, the DNA is TGTGCCGCCCGCAGGGACTCTGGAAACACCATATATTTT. Its protein is CAARRDSGNTIYF.

J is TRBJ2-7 and V is TRBV10-3; no definite D call. V was shortened by 10 bases and J by 4 bases, with 20 bases between the two germline ends. Germline lookup yields CDR1 ENHRY and CDR2 SYGVKD. The CDR3 is 14 amino acids. The CDR3 region has the DNA TGTGCCACCTTCGAGTGGGCAGGAAGATACGAGCAGTACTTC. Translation gives CATFEWAGRYEQYF.

The chain uses TRBV19 and TRBJ2-7; 11 bases match TRBD2. The germline V gene has CDR1 LNHDA and CDR2 SQIVND (reference sequence). This CDR3 has 17 amino acids. Trimming took 7 bases from V and 4 from J; bases not matched to a gene: 15. CDR3 protein: CASKLVAGGTLPYEQYF. The CDR3 region has the DNA TGTGCCAGTAAGTTGGTAGCGGGAGGGACTCTTCCGTACGAGCAGTACTTC.

The chain is built from TRBV27 and TRBJ2-1; possibly TRBD1 for D (5 bases). The V gene lost 6 bases and the J gene lost 4 bases, with 22 bases spanning the gap. The germline gives CDR1 MNHEY, CDR2 SMNVEV (reference sequence). CDR3 length: 17 residues. DNA of the CDR3: TGTGCCAGCAGCTCCTCCCCGCAGACAGTAATTTACAATGAGCAGTTCTTC. This translates into CASSSSPQTVIYNEQFF.

The chain combines TRBV12-3 or TRBV12-4 with TRBJ1-2, with D possibly matching TRBD1 (5 bases). The CDR3 loop spans 13 amino acids. Trimming removed 6 bases at V and 4 bases at J, with 12 bases between. CDR3 residues: CASSPGDPYGYTF. The DNA for the CDR3 is TGTGCCAGCAGCCCGGGGGACCCCTATGGCTACACCTTC.

The rearrangement uses TRBV7-9 and TRBJ1-4; TRBD1 agrees at 8 bases. After removal of 2 bases from V and 5 bases from J, the junction contained 10 bases not matched to a gene. The CDR3 extends over 17 amino acids. Per germline, CDR1 SEHNR and CDR2 FQNEAQ (reference sequence). The CDR3 loop is CASSLLAQGASNEKLFF. CDR3 nucleotide sequence: TGTGCCAGCAGCTTACTGGCTCAGGGGGCGTCAAATGAAAAACTGTTTTTT. The variable domain in full, completed from reference TRBV7-9 and TRBJ1-4, reads DTGVSQNPRHKITKRGQNVTFRCDPISEHNRLYWYRQTLGQGPEFLTYFQNEAQLEKSRLLSDRFSAERPKGSFSTLEIQRTEQGDSAMYLCASSLLAQGASNEKLFFGSGTQLSVL.

This chain connects TRBV6-1 to TRBJ2-7, with TRBD1 matching 7 bases. The germline CDR1 and CDR2 sequences are MNHNS and SASEGT. This CDR3 is built from 16 residues. Losses at the gene ends were 0 bases for V and 7 bases for J; bases not matched to a gene: 12. CDR3 loop: CASSEAWDRTPGEQYF. The CDR3 coding sequence is TGTGCCAGCAGTGAAGCCTGGGACAGAACTCCGGGGGAGCAGTACTTC.

V and J are TRBV27 and TRBJ2-7; TRBD2 matches 7 bases. Germline V gene data show CDR1 as MNHEY and CDR2 as SMNVEV (reference sequence). J lost 3 bases, V lost 6 bases, and 5 bases had no gene match. The CDR3 sequence is 13 residues long. CDR3 region: CASRLTGGYEQYF. The CDR3 region has the DNA TGTGCCAGCAGACTAACGGGGGGCTACGAGCAGTACTTC.

The chain recombines TRBV29-1 with TRBJ1-1; 7 nucleotides match TRBD1. This CDR3 spans 11 amino acids. After removal of 8 bases from V and 12 bases from J, the junction contained 12 bases not matched to a gene. Germline V lookup: CDR1 SQVTM, CDR2 ANQGSEA. The CDR3 spells CSSVAGGGSFF. The CDR3 nucleotides read TGCAGCTCCGTTGCAGGGGGTGGTTCTTTCTTT. Complete variable domain (other parts from reference TRBV29-1 and TRBJ1-1): SAVISQKPSRDICQRGTSLTIQCQVDSQVTMMFWYRQQPGQSLTLIATANQGSEATYESGFVIDKFPISRPNLTFSTLTVSNMSPEDSSIYLCSSVAGGGSFFGQGTRLTVV.

V usage is TRBV27 and J usage is TRBJ2-7, with TRBD2 as a possible D gene (5 bases). The CDR3 contains 15 residues. The ends were cut back, 5 bases at V and 4 bases at J, with 18 bases in the middle. Germline lookup yields CDR1 MNHEY and CDR2 SMNVEV (reference sequence). The CDR3 sequence: CASSTGRTVGYEQYF. CDR3 nucleotides: TGTGCCAGCAGTACTGGAAGGACTGTGGGGTACGAGCAGTACTTC.

In DNA, the CDR3 is TGCAGCGTTGACCTGGGACAGGGGATGTACGAGCAGTACTTC. Amino acids: CSVDLGQGMYEQYF. The chain is built from TRBV29-1 and TRBJ2-7; 10 nucleotides match TRBD1. The V and J ends lost 3 bases and 4 bases, in that order; junction bases with no gene match: 6. The CDR3 consists of 14 residues. The V gene's germline CDR1 is SQVTM and CDR2 ANQGSEA.

V is TRBV20-1 and J is TRBJ2-4; D is unclear. Trimming pared 6 bases from V and 3 bases from J, leaving 3 bases between. CDR1 DFQATT and CDR2 SNEGSKA come from the germline V gene (reference sequence). There are 10 residues in the CDR3. CDR3 coding DNA: TGCAGTGCACTCAAAAACATTCAGTACTTC. Translating gives CSALKNIQYF.

The genes are TRBV28 and TRBJ2-5, with D perhaps matching TRBD2 (5 bases). V lost 4 bases, J lost 0 bases, and 15 bases lay in between. Germline CDR1 reads MDHEN; CDR2 reads SYDVKM. This CDR3 has 16 residues. CDR3 residues: CASSSFIQRYQETQYF. CDR3 DNA sequence: TGTGCCAGCAGTTCTTTTATACAGCGGTACCAAGAGACCCAGTACTTC.